In its sample, the clone carrying this TCR beta chain was seen a few times. These data are taken from a study of blood T cell repertoires in COVID-19. As for the study in general: T cells, B-cell-depleted T cells, or PBMCs provided the cDNA or gDNA that served as material.

Per the original data handling: Estimated nucleated cell counts came from reference gene primer amplification. Produced via immunoSEQ multiplex PCR; TCRdb's table is partial and in-frame only. Clonal size and the V and J genes are those of that table, whereas D and trimming came from the DNA. The data hold some 220,000 clones, with roughly 88% observed a single time. Those who participated ranged in age from roughly 18 to 100 years and resided in about two dozen US areas. Clinical history reported by participants formed the basis on which cohorts were assigned. From germline, CDR1 is SEHNR and CDR2 FQNEAQ (reference sequence). The CDR3 spans 15 residues. J was trimmed by 4 bases and V by 8 bases; bases with no gene match: 7.

The V and J genes are TRBV7-9 and TRBJ1-3; 11 bases match TRBD1. Sequenced sample: PBMCs or T cells enriched from blood (not recorded which). This TCR derives from a woman in her thirties or forties with acute COVID-19. The CDR3 DNA is TGTGCCAGCCTAGGACAGGGGGCGTCGGGAAACACCATATATTTT. Translated: CASLGQGASGNTIYF.